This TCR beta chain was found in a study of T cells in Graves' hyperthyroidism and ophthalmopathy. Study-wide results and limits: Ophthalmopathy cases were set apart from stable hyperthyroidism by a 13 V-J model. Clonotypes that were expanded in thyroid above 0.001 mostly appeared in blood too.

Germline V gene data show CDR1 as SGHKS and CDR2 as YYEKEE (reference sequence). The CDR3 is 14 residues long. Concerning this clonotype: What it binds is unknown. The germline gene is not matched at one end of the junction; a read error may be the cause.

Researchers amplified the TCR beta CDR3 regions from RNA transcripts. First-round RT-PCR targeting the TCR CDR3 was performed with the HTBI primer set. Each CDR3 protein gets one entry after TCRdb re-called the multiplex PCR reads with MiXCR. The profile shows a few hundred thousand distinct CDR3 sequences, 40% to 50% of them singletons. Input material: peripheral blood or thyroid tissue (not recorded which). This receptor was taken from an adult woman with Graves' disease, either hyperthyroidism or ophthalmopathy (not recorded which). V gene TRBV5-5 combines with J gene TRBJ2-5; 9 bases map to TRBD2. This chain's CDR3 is CTSSPVAGDETQYF. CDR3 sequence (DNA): TGTACCAGCAGTCCCGTAGCGGGAGATGAGACCCAGTACTTC.